This T cell receptor (beta chain) comes out of a study of cytomegalovirus exposure and HLA in healthy donors. Overall study findings and caveats: TCR beta V- and J-gene trimming, according to a later analysis, was linked to a missense DCLRE1C variant.

Points on this clone: Its antigen is not identified.

The PCR was carried out with 60 Vbeta primers and 13 Jbeta primers. Profiling relied on immunoSEQ multiplex PCR, and the TCRdb table lists in-frame clones only, not all of them. The sample records 150,000 to 200,000 clones, roughly 82% being singletons. This TCR came from a girl aged 5-17 years in good health and CMV-seropositive. The sequencing input was PBMCs.

The CDR3 nucleotides read TGTGCCATCCTACCGGGACAACGGTTGGGGGCCCAGCATTTT. This encodes CAILPGQRLGAQHF. The chain links TRBV28 to TRBJ1-5; possibly TRBD1 for D (6 bases). CDR1 and CDR2 from the germline V gene are MDHEN and SYDVKM. V gave up 10 bases and J gave up 11 bases, with 24 bases separating them. The CDR3 has 14 amino acids.